This T cell receptor beta chain was sequenced during a study of molecular identifiers for immune sequencing clone quantification. Study outcomes and limitations: Single-cell amounts of spiked Jurkat TCR RNA were reportedly detectable among about a million naive cells.

The CDR3 runs to 13 residues. V lost 8 bases and J lost 8, with 15 bases in between. Germline V CDR1 and CDR2: KGHDR, SFDVKD. This clonotype was recorded at least ten times. Its antigen is undetermined. Bulk TCR libraries used previously described methods and listed TCR primers. Via MiXCR, TCRdb re-called the PCR reads, giving one row per CDR3 protein. This sample has some 320,000 distinct CDR3 sequences, with about 21% found just once. What was sequenced was naive CD8+ T cells from blood, with Jurkat cell RNA spiked in. The subset here: FACS-sorted CD8+CD4-CCR7+CD45RA+ naive T cells. The gene calls are TRBV24-1 and TRBJ2-1, with D possibly TRBD2 on 5 matching bases. The source is a human donor in good health. Some libraries in this study had Jurkat cell RNA spiked in. The CDR3 reads CATTPRGVDEQFF. The CDR3 DNA is TGTGCCACCACCCCCCGGGGAGTGGATGAGCAGTTCTTC.